This passage covers 16 T cell receptor beta chains from one sample sequenced in a study of blood T cell repertoires in COVID-19. Data came from immunoSEQ multiplex PCR; TCRdb stores just in-frame clones and leaves some out. Found here are approximately 210,000 clones, approximately 90% of them singletons; the top ten hold 4% to 5.5%. The sample taken for sequencing was peripheral blood. These TCRs come from a woman in her forties with acute or convalescent COVID-19.

The chain links TRBV4-1 to TRBJ1-2; a possible D gene is TRBD1 (5 bases). The CDR3 runs to 14 residues. CDR1 and CDR2 from the germline V gene are MGHRA and YSYEKL. V was cut by 7 bases and J by 8 bases, with 20 bases left in between. The CDR3 spells CASTLRQGEGGYTF. CDR3 sequence (DNA): TGCGCCAGCACCCTACGGCAAGGGGAGGGGGGCTACACCTTC.

J is TRBJ2-3 and V is TRBV19; D is unclear. Deletions cut 5 bases from V and 0 bases from J, with 3 bases between. Germline assignment: CDR1 LNHDA and CDR2 SQIVND (reference sequence). The CDR3 is made up of 12 amino acids. The CDR3 sequence: CASSPSTDTQYF. CDR3 DNA: TGTGCCAGTAGTCCAAGCACAGATACGCAGTATTTT.

This chain links TRBV7-6 with TRBJ1-4; 11 nucleotides line up with TRBD1. Per germline, CDR1 SGHVS and CDR2 FNYEAQ. After removal of 5 bases from V and 5 bases from J, the junction contained 4 bases not matched to a gene. The CDR3 spans 15 residues. The CDR3 nucleotides are TGTGCCAGCAGCCCGGACAGGGGGCGGAATGAAAAACTGTTTTTT. Its translation is CASSPDRGRNEKLFF.

The genes are TRBV7-2 and TRBJ1-1; no clear D. Germline V gene sequence: CDR1 SGHTA, CDR2 FQGNSA. The CDR3 is 15 residues long. Trimming left V 7 bases short and J 4 bases short, with 19 bases between. CDR3 sequence (DNA): TGTGCCAGCACCCCAATAATAGCGTGGGGCACTGAAGCTTTCTTT. Translation: CASTPIIAWGTEAFF.

The chain links TRBV12-3 or TRBV12-4 to TRBJ2-1; 8 bases are a match to TRBD1. The CDR3 length is 13 residues. After removal of 6 bases from V and 3 bases from J, the junction contained 1 base not matched to a gene. The CDR3 bases are TGTGCCAGCAGGGGACAGGTCTACAATGAGCAGTTCTTC. Encoded protein: CASRGQVYNEQFF.

The chain links TRBV19 to TRBJ1-2; the match to TRBD1 covers 8 bases. Germline V gene data show CDR1 as LNHDA and CDR2 as SQIVND (reference sequence). The CDR3 runs to 17 residues. J lost 6 bases, V lost 3 bases, and 15 bases had no gene match. The CDR3 here is CASSIPMDREREHGYTF. In nucleotides, the CDR3 is TGTGCCAGTAGTATTCCCATGGACAGGGAACGAGAGCATGGCTACACCTTC.

This chain joins TRBV18 and TRBJ1-2, with 12 positions matching TRBD1. CDR3 length: 15 amino acids. V lost 0 bases, J lost 8 bases, and 4 bases stayed unmatched. Germline CDR1 is KGHSH and CDR2 is LQKENI. CDR3: CASSPPGTGGVGYTF. DNA of the CDR3: TGTGCCAGCTCACCACCCGGGACAGGGGGCGTCGGCTACACCTTC.

The rearrangement joins TRBV5-4 to TRBJ1-2; the D gene is possibly TRBD1 (5 bases). CDR1 and CDR2 (germline): SGHNT, YYREEE (reference sequence). Trimming pared 4 bases from V and 3 bases from J, leaving 16 bases between. This CDR3 region has 15 residues. CDR3 sequence (DNA): TGTGCCAGCAGCCCGGGCGGGACGTTGGACTATGGCTACACCTTC. It yields the protein CASSPGGTLDYGYTF.

CDR3 loop: CASSLGTGANEKLFF. As DNA, the CDR3 is TGCGCCAGCAGCTTGGGGACAGGGGCTAATGAAAAACTGTTTTTT. The chain has TRBV5-1 and TRBJ1-4; 9 bases align to TRBD1. The CDR3 runs 15 residues. Trimming took 0 bases from V and 3 from J; bases not matched to a gene: 0. Germline V gene lookup returns CDR1 SGHRS and CDR2 YFSETQ. The variable domain in full, with the rest retrieved from reference TRBV5-1 and TRBJ1-4, is KAGVTQTPRYLIKTRGQQVTLSCSPISGHRSVSWYQQTPGQGLQFLFEYFSETQRNKGNFPGRFSGRQFSNSRSEMNVSTLELGDSALYLCASSLGTGANEKLFFGSGTQLSVL.

This chain links TRBV3-1 (or the pseudogene TRBV3-2) with TRBJ1-2; 8 nucleotides line up with TRBD1. Germline CDR1 is LGHDT and CDR2 is YNNKEL (reference sequence). V lost 4 bases and J lost 1; bases outside the gene matches: 5. This CDR3 contains 15 residues. CDR3 sequence reads: CASSLGTGGNYGYTF. CDR3 DNA: TGTGCCAGCAGCCTCGGGACAGGAGGTAACTATGGCTACACCTTC.

The chain recombines TRBV19 with TRBJ1-3; no reliable D call. Trimming left V 1 base short and J 3 bases short, with 13 bases between. This CDR3 is built from 16 residues. Per germline, CDR1 LNHDA and CDR2 SQIVND (reference sequence). CDR3: CASSIVSGLYGNTIYF. In nucleotides, the CDR3 is TGTGCCAGTAGTATAGTTTCGGGTCTATATGGAAACACCATATATTTT.

V is TRBV10-2 and J is TRBJ1-2, with TRBD1 matching over 8 bases. The germline gives CDR1 WSHSY, CDR2 SAAADI. This CDR3 is 12 amino acids long. V was pared by 5 bases and J by 9 bases, with 5 bases of the junction left unmatched. CDR3 region: CASSTTGVSYTF. The CDR3 DNA reads TGCGCCAGCAGTACGACAGGGGTGAGCTACACCTTC.

The chain uses TRBV5-6 and TRBJ2-3, with D perhaps matching TRBD2 (5 bases). The CDR3 runs 15 residues. Per germline, CDR1 SGHDT and CDR2 YYEEEE. V lost 5 bases to trimming and J lost 5 bases, with 18 bases between them. CDR3 region: CASSFDWVRGDTQYF. The CDR3 DNA sequence: TGTGCCAGCAGTTTCGACTGGGTTCGGGGAGATACGCAGTATTTT.

V usage is TRBV5-6 and J usage is TRBJ2-1; the D gene is possibly TRBD2 (5 bases). Germline V gives CDR1 SGHDT, CDR2 YYEEEE. The CDR3 consists of 17 residues. V was clipped by 4 bases and J by 0 bases, with 17 bases between them. The CDR3: CASSPVEAWISYNEQFF. The CDR3 DNA is TGTGCCAGCAGCCCCGTGGAGGCCTGGATCTCCTACAATGAGCAGTTCTTC.

The chain is built from TRBV18 and TRBJ2-2; TRBD1 aligns across 7 bases. Germline V gives CDR1 KGHSH, CDR2 LQKENI. The CDR3 consists of 15 residues. After removal of 0 bases from V and 5 bases from J, the junction contained 3 bases not matched to a gene. The CDR3 region has the DNA TGTGCCAGCTCACCACCGACAGGGTATACCGGGGAGCTGTTTTTT. Translation: CASSPPTGYTGELFF.

The CDR3 DNA reads TGTGCCAGCAGCTTATGGACTAGCGGGGCCCGAGATACGCAGTATTTT. It codes for CASSLWTSGARDTQYF. V usage is TRBV7-2 and J usage is TRBJ2-3; 12 bases fit TRBD2. This CDR3 spans 16 amino acids. V was pared by 2 bases and J by 5 bases, with 5 bases of the junction left unmatched. The V gene's germline CDR1 is SGHTA and CDR2 FQGNSA.